The 32 T cell receptor beta chains reported below all come from one sample, sequenced in a study of cytomegalovirus exposure and HLA in healthy donors. PCR used 60 Vbeta primers and 13 Jbeta primers. Sequencing was performed with immunoSEQ multiplex PCR; in TCRdb, only in-frame clones are kept and a portion is missing. The sample lists under 150,000 clones; about four fifths were seen once. The source material was PBMCs. Every receptor here comes from a male donor in good health and CMV-seropositive.

The chain recombines TRBV27 with TRBJ2-7; 7 bases line up with TRBD1. The germline V gene encodes CDR1 MNHEY and CDR2 SMNVEV (reference sequence). J was trimmed by 2 bases and V by 7 bases; bases with no gene match: 20. This CDR3 is built from 18 residues. The CDR3 DNA sequence: TGTGCCAGCACCACGTTGCCTGGGACAGAGGGAATACCCTACGAGCAGTACTTC. Its protein product is CASTTLPGTEGIPYEQYF.

This chain connects TRBV6-5 to TRBJ2-7; no clear D gene. This CDR3 has 13 amino acids. Trimming removed 3 bases at V and 1 base at J, with 7 bases between. Germline-derived CDR1 and CDR2 are MNHEY and SVGAGI. The CDR3 here is CASSYQESYEQYF. Written as DNA, the CDR3 is TGTGCCAGCAGTTATCAGGAATCCTACGAGCAGTACTTC.

Only a few counts were recorded for this clone. This sequence joins TRBV7-9 and TRBJ2-1; TRBD2 matches at 9 bases. The CDR3 has 15 amino acids. J was trimmed by 7 bases and V by 3 bases; bases with no gene match: 7. CDR1 and CDR2 (germline): SEHNR, FQNEAQ (reference sequence). CDR3 bases: TGTGCCAGCAGCTTCCGGACTAGCGTGAGAAATGAGCAGTTCTTC. Its translation: CASSFRTSVRNEQFF.

The chain couples TRBV7-3 to TRBJ2-3; tentative D call: TRBD2 (6 bases). The germline V gene encodes CDR1 SGHTA and CDR2 FQGTGA. Deletions cut 5 bases from V and 3 bases from J, with 9 bases between. CDR3 size: 13 residues. The CDR3 DNA sequence: TGTGCCAGCAGCCTAGCGAGGACAGATACGCAGTATTTT. It yields the protein CASSLARTDTQYF.

This clone was observed a handful of times. The chain couples TRBV6-6 to TRBJ2-1; 7 bases map to TRBD1. V was pared by 3 bases and J by 6 bases, with 5 bases of the junction left unmatched. Germline V gene lookup returns CDR1 MNHNY and CDR2 SVGAGI (reference sequence). The CDR3 covers 14 residues. As DNA, the CDR3 is TGTGCCAGCAGTTATCGGCAGGGGGTCAATGAGCAGTTCTTC. Encoded protein: CASSYRQGVNEQFF.

This chain links TRBV6-5 with TRBJ1-2; tentatively, D is TRBD1 (5 bases). Trimming removed 6 bases at V and 3 bases at J, with 14 bases between. The CDR3 sequence is 14 residues long. From germline, CDR1 is MNHEY and CDR2 SVGAGI. The chain's CDR3 is CASRPTEQYYGYTF. CDR3 sequence (DNA): TGTGCCAGCAGACCGACAGAGCAGTACTATGGCTACACCTTC.

The chain links TRBV19 to TRBJ1-1, with D perhaps TRBD1 (5 bases). The V gene's germline CDR1 is LNHDA and CDR2 SQIVND (reference sequence). This CDR3 is built from 15 residues. V was shortened by 7 bases and J by 6 bases, with 21 bases between the two germline ends. CDR3 in amino acids: CASTGGGLKRPEAFF. The CDR3 DNA reads TGTGCCAGTACCGGTGGGGGGTTGAAGAGACCTGAAGCTTTCTTT. Full variable domain (rest looked up from reference TRBV19 and TRBJ1-1): DGGITQSPKYLFRKEGQNVTLSCEQNLNHDAMYWYRQDPGQGLRLIYYSQIVNDFQKGDIAEGYSVSREKKESFPLTVTSAQKNPTAFYLCASTGGGLKRPEAFFGQGTRLTVV.

CDR3 residues: CASVGAGPYNEQFF. DNA for the CDR3: TGTGCCAGCGTCGGAGCGGGACCCTACAATGAGCAGTTCTTC. The J gene is TRBJ2-1, the V gene TRBV7-8; 7 positions match TRBD2. Germline V gene data show CDR1 as SGHVS and CDR2 as FQNEAQ. This CDR3 is built from 14 residues. The V and J ends lost 8 bases and 2 bases, in that order; junction bases with no gene match: 6.

The chain employs TRBV5-1 and TRBJ2-5; 12 bases fit TRBD2. With 4 bases clipped from V and 1 base from J, the junction kept 17 bases outside the gene matches. Looked up from germline, CDR1 is SGHRS and CDR2 is YFSETQ. CDR3 length equals 20 residues. CDR3 coding DNA: TGCGCCAGCAGCCCGGATCTAGCGGGGGGGCCCAATCGCCGCCAAGAGACCCAGTACTTC. This encodes CASSPDLAGGPNRRQETQYF.

The chain couples TRBV11-2 to TRBJ2-5; 8 bases align to TRBD1. Trimming took 1 base from V and 5 from J; bases not matched to a gene: 6. This CDR3 has 15 amino acids. Germline CDR1 SGHAT, CDR2 FQNNGV. DNA for the CDR3: TGTGCCAGCAGCTTAGCGACAGGGGTGACGGAGACCCAGTACTTC. It encodes CASSLATGVTETQYF.

This clone was seen only a few times. V is TRBV9 and J is TRBJ2-1, with TRBD1 matching over 10 bases. The length of the CDR3 is 14 residues. The J segment lost 10 bases and the V segment lost 0 bases, leaving 4 bases of the junction unmatched. Germline V gene data show CDR1 as SGDLS and CDR2 as YYNGEE. DNA of the CDR3: TGTGCCAGCAGCGTAGAGGGACAGGGGAGGGAGCAGTTCTTC. The encoded protein is CASSVEGQGREQFF.

The chain employs TRBV5-1 and TRBJ1-5, with D perhaps matching TRBD1 (5 bases). The V gene's germline CDR1 is SGHRS and CDR2 YFSETQ. V was trimmed by 4 bases and J by 0 bases, leaving 11 bases between them. The CDR3 runs 15 residues. The CDR3 nucleotides are TGCGCCAGCAGCCGACAGAACTATAGCAATCAGCCCCAGCATTTT. Protein: CASSRQNYSNQPQHF.

This clone has more than one count but fewer than ten. The chain links TRBV19 to TRBJ1-1; D perhaps matches TRBD1 (6 bases). CDR3 length equals 14 residues. Trimming took off 1 base at V and 1 base at J, with 7 bases between the two ends. The germline V gene has CDR1 LNHDA and CDR2 SQIVND (reference sequence). The CDR3 coding sequence is TGTGCCAGTAGTATAGGACAGGAGAACACTGAAGCTTTCTTT. Amino acid sequence: CASSIGQENTEAFF.

V gene TRBV6-1 combines with J gene TRBJ1-5, with a tentative D call TRBD1 (5 bases). The V gene's germline CDR1 is MNHNS and CDR2 SASEGT. Trimming removed 10 bases from V and 4 bases from J, with 17 bases in between. The CDR3 totals 14 residues. The CDR3 here is CAIGGPGRNQPQHF. The CDR3 nucleotides are TGTGCCATCGGGGGTCCGGGAAGGAATCAGCCCCAGCATTTT.

V gene TRBV11-2 combines with J gene TRBJ1-1; D unclear. Between the trimmed V and J ends, which lost 4 bases and 1 base, there was a span of 10 bases. This CDR3 has 14 residues. From germline, CDR1 is SGHAT and CDR2 FQNNGV. The CDR3 sequence is CASSWAGGNTEAFF. The CDR3, as DNA: TGTGCCAGCAGCTGGGCCGGTGGGAACACTGAAGCTTTCTTT.

This clone was detected once. V is TRBV9 and J is TRBJ2-6; 7 nucleotides agree with TRBD1. This CDR3 is 16 amino acids long. J lost 0 bases, V lost 3 bases, and 3 bases had no gene match. The germline gives CDR1 SGDLS, CDR2 YYNGEE. The CDR3: CASSGQGSSGANVLTF. CDR3 in DNA: TGTGCCAGCAGCGGACAGGGAAGCTCTGGGGCCAACGTCCTGACTTTC.

The chain joins TRBV28 to TRBJ2-1, with TRBD1 as a possible D gene (5 bases). The CDR3 length is 14 residues. Trimming shortened V by 4 bases and J by 8 bases, and 15 bases separated the two germline ends. Germline-derived CDR1 and CDR2 are MDHEN and SYDVKM. As DNA, the CDR3 is TGTGCCAGCAGTTCTGTGGGGCCCTGGGATGAGCAGTTCTTC. It encodes CASSSVGPWDEQFF.

The genes are TRBV27 and TRBJ2-2, with 10 positions matching TRBD2. The germline V gene encodes CDR1 MNHEY and CDR2 SMNVEV (reference sequence). Trimming took 6 bases from V and 5 from J; bases not matched to a gene: 12. This CDR3 spans 17 amino acids. The CDR3 sequence: CASSSRLAGDLTGELFF. The DNA of the CDR3 is TGTGCCAGCAGCTCTAGACTAGCGGGTGATCTTACCGGGGAGCTGTTTTTT.

The chain joins TRBV30 to TRBJ2-3, with TRBD2 matching over 7 bases. V lost 0 bases to trimming and J lost 4 bases; unmatched junction nucleotides: 4. The CDR3 extends over 14 amino acids. The germline V gene encodes CDR1 GTSNPN and CDR2 SVGIG (reference sequence). CDR3 nucleotides: TGTGCCTGGAGTGTCGTGGGAGGGGCAGATACGCAGTATTTT. It yields the protein CAWSVVGGADTQYF. Full variable domain (outside the CDR3, taken from reference TRBV30 and TRBJ2-3): SQTIHQWPATLVQPVGSPLSLECTVEGTSNPNLYWYRQAAGRGLQLLFYSVGIGQISSEVPQNLSASRPQDRQFILSSKKLLLSDSGFYLCAWSVVGGADTQYFGPGTRLTVL.

The chain combines TRBV19 with TRBJ1-5; weak D call: TRBD1 (6 bases). The CDR3 runs to 14 residues. V lost 8 bases and J lost 0, with 11 bases in between. In germline, CDR1 is LNHDA, CDR2 SQIVND (reference sequence). The DNA for the CDR3 is TGTGCCAGTGGGTGGGACATTAGCAATCAGCCCCAGCATTTT. This encodes CASGWDISNQPQHF.

This chain connects TRBV27 to TRBJ2-1; 11 nucleotides match TRBD2. This CDR3 comprises 20 residues. The ends lost 2 bases at V and 0 bases at J; junction bases unmatched: 12. From germline, CDR1 is MNHEY and CDR2 SMNVEV (reference sequence). The CDR3 protein is CASSLGYGTSGHSSYNEQFF. CDR3 coding DNA: TGTGCCAGCAGTTTAGGTTATGGGACTAGCGGCCACAGCTCCTACAATGAGCAGTTCTTC.

The chain joins TRBV9 to TRBJ2-1; tentatively, D is TRBD2 (5 bases). The CDR3 is 11 amino acids. Looked up from germline, CDR1 is SGDLS and CDR2 is YYNGEE. V dropped 6 bases and J dropped 15 bases, with 16 bases sitting between them. CDR3 coding DNA: TGTGCCAGCAATAGGACTCGCATCCCGTTCTTC. It yields the protein CASNRTRIPFF.

The J gene is TRBJ1-5, the V gene TRBV18; D is uncertain. Germline-derived CDR1 and CDR2 are KGHSH and LQKENI. Trimming shortened V by 4 bases and J by 5 bases, and 6 bases separated the two germline ends. The CDR3 loop spans 12 amino acids. CDR3 in amino acids: CASSLEYQPQHF. DNA of the CDR3: TGTGCCAGCTCACTTGAGTATCAGCCCCAGCATTTT.

J is TRBJ2-3 and V is TRBV13; 11 bases agree with TRBD2. The germline V gene encodes CDR1 PRHDT and CDR2 FYEKMQ (reference sequence). The ends lost 5 bases at V and 3 bases at J; junction bases unmatched: 7. This CDR3 contains 16 residues. CDR3 in amino acids: CASSPTTSGTTDTQYF. The CDR3 coding sequence is TGTGCCAGCAGCCCTACGACTAGCGGGACAACAGATACGCAGTATTTT.

The genes are TRBV25-1 and TRBJ2-3; 12 positions agree with TRBD2. Germline lookup yields CDR1 MGHDK and CDR2 SYGVNS. The CDR3 extends over 17 amino acids. V was pared by 2 bases and J by 5 bases, with 8 bases of the junction left unmatched. Here the CDR3 reads CASSEGASGRAEDTQYF. For the CDR3, the DNA is TGTGCCAGCAGTGAAGGGGCTAGCGGGAGGGCGGAAGATACGCAGTATTTT.

V is TRBV18 and J is TRBJ2-5; no firm D call. Per the germline V gene, CDR1 is KGHSH and CDR2 is LQKENI. The V gene lost 3 bases and the J gene lost 3 bases, with 14 bases spanning the gap. The CDR3 length is 15 residues. CDR3 nucleotide sequence: TGTGCCAGCTCACCGATTTTTACACCAGAAGAGACCCAGTACTTC. Translating gives CASSPIFTPEETQYF.

This sequence joins TRBV6-5 and TRBJ2-1, with TRBD2 matching 9 bases. Trimming took 0 bases from V and 9 from J; bases not matched to a gene: 9. In germline, CDR1 is MNHEY, CDR2 SVGAGI. The CDR3 has 16 residues. CDR3 bases: TGTGCCAGCAGTTACTCAAGCGGGGGGTCCCACAGTGAGCAGTTCTTC. Protein product: CASSYSSGGSHSEQFF.

The V call is TRBV5-6, the J call TRBJ2-7; 8 bases line up with TRBD1. The CDR3 runs 12 residues. The trim removed 4 bases at V and 4 bases at J, leaving 1 base unmatched. Germline V lookup: CDR1 SGHDT, CDR2 YYEEEE. This CDR3 reads CASSRTGYEQYF. CDR3 in DNA: TGTGCCAGCAGCCGGACAGGGTACGAGCAGTACTTC.

V and J are TRBV13 and TRBJ1-6, with D uncertain. Per germline, CDR1 PRHDT and CDR2 FYEKMQ (reference sequence). With 2 bases removed from V and 7 bases from J, the gap between germline ends came to 9 bases. The CDR3 sequence is 14 residues long. CDR3: CASSLFGVNSPLHF. DNA for the CDR3: TGTGCCAGCAGCTTATTCGGGGTCAATTCACCCCTCCACTTT.

The rearrangement links TRBV28 to TRBJ2-7, with a possible D match to TRBD2 (5 bases). Trimming took 1 base from V and 3 from J, leaving 10 bases between them. The V gene's germline CDR1 is MDHEN and CDR2 SYDVKM. The CDR3 is 14 residues long. For the CDR3, the DNA is TGTGCCAGCAGTTTATACGGGATCAACTACGAGCAGTACTTC. It yields the protein CASSLYGINYEQYF.

This sequence joins TRBV9 and TRBJ2-7, with 7 bases matching TRBD2. Trimming at V came to 0 bases and at J to 2 bases, leaving 5 bases not matched to a gene. Germline V lookup: CDR1 SGDLS, CDR2 YYNGEE. The CDR3 covers 15 residues. CDR3 loop: CASSVAPGLAYEQYF. The CDR3 coding sequence is TGTGCCAGCAGCGTAGCGCCCGGACTAGCCTACGAGCAGTACTTC.

This clone was seen a handful of times. The V gene is TRBV6-1, the J gene TRBJ1-1; TRBD1 matches at 7 bases. With 6 bases clipped from V and 2 bases from J, the junction kept 6 bases outside the gene matches. This CDR3 has 14 amino acids. Per germline, CDR1 MNHNS and CDR2 SASEGT. For the CDR3, the DNA is TGTGCCAGCAGCCAACAGGGGAGTAACACTGAAGCTTTCTTT. It codes for CASSQQGSNTEAFF.